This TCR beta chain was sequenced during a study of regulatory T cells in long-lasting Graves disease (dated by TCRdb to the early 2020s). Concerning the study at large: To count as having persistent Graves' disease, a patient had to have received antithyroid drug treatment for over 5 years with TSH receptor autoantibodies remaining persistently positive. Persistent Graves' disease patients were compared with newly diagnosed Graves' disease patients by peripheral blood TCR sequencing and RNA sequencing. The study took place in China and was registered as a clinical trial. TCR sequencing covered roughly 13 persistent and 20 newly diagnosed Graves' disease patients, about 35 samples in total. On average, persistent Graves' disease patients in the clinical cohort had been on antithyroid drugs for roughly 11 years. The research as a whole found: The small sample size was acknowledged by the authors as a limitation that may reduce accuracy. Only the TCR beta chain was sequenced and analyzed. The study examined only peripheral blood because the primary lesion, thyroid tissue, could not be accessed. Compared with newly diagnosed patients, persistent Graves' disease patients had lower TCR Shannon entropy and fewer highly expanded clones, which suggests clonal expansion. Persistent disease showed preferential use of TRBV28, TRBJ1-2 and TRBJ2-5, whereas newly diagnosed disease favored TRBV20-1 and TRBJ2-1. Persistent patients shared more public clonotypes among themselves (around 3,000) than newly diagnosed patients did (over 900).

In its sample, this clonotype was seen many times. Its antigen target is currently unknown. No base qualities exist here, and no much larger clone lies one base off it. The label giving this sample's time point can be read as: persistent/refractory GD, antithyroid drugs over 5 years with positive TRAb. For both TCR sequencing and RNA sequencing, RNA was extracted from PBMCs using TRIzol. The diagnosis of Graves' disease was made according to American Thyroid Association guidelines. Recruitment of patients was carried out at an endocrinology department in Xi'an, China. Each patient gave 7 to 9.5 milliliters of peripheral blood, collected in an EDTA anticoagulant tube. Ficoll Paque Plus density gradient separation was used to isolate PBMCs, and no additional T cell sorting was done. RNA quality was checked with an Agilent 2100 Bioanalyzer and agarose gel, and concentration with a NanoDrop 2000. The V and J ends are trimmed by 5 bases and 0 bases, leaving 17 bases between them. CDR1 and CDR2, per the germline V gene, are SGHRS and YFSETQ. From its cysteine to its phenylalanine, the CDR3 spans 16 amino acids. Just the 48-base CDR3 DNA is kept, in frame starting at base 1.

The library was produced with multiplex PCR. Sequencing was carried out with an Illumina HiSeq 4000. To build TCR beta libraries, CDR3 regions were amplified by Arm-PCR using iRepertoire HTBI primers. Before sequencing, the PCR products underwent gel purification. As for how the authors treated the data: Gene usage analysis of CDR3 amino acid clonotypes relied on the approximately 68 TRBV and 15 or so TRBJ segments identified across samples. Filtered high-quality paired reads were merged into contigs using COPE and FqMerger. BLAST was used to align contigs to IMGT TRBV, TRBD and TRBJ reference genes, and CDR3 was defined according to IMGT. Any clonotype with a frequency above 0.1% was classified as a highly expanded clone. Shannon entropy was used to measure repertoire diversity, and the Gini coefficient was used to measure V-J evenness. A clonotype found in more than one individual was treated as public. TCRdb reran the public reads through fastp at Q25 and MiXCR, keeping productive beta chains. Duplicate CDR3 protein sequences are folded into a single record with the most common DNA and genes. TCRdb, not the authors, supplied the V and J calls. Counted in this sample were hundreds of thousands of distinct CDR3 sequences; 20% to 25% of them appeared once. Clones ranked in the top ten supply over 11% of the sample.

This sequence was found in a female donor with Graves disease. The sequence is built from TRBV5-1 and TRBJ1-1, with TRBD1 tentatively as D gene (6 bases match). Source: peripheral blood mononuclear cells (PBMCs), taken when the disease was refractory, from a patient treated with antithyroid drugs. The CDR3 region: CASSVRGDQMNTEAFF. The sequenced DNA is TGCGCCAGCAGTGTCAGGGGAGACCAGATGAACACTGAAGCTTTCTTT.